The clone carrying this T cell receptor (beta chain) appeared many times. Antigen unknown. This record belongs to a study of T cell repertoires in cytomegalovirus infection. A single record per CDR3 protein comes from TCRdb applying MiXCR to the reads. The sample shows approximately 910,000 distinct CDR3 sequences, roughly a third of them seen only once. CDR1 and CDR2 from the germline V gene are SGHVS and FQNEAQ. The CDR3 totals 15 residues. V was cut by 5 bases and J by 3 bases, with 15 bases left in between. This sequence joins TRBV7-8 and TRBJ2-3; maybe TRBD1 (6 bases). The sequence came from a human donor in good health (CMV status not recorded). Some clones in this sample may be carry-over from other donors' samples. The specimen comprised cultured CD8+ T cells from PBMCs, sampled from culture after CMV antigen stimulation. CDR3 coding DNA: TGTGCCAGCAGCGAAATTACAGGGATGACAGATACGCAGTATTTT. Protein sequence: CASSEITGMTDTQYF.